This record looks at one T cell receptor beta chain sequence and its context. The antigen remains undetermined. PBMCs numbering at least 6.5 million were isolated per sample. The ends lost 10 bases at V and 5 bases at J; junction bases unmatched: 6. The CDR3 consists of 12 residues. Germline V gene lookup returns CDR1 MNHNS and CDR2 SASEGT. The data were taken from a study of blood T cells in healthy people across ages. Study-level findings and limits: Higher naive T cell percentage went strongly together with higher TCR beta diversity.

Through a sample-barcoded 5' primer and a J-beta primer mix, a second PCR was run for roughly 6 to 11 cycles. Any given sample supplied a minimum of 3 million CDR3-containing paired-end reads. TCRdb redid the calling of the 5' RACE reads with MiXCR, one entry per CDR3 protein. The sample gives approximately 780,000 distinct CDR3 sequences, more than 25% of which show up once; roughly 3.1% is in the top ten. These same records also appear under a second study, on T cells of mothers and their children. From that paper: Barcodes and 2-4 random nucleotides were added by M1S in the second PCR.

The chain employs TRBV6-1 and TRBJ1-2; 8 nucleotides align to TRBD1. The receptor's source is a boy aged 5-17 years in good health. Sequenced sample: blood. The CDR3 loop reads CATGQGQYGYTF. In DNA form, the CDR3 reads TGTGCCACCGGACAGGGCCAATATGGCTACACCTTC.